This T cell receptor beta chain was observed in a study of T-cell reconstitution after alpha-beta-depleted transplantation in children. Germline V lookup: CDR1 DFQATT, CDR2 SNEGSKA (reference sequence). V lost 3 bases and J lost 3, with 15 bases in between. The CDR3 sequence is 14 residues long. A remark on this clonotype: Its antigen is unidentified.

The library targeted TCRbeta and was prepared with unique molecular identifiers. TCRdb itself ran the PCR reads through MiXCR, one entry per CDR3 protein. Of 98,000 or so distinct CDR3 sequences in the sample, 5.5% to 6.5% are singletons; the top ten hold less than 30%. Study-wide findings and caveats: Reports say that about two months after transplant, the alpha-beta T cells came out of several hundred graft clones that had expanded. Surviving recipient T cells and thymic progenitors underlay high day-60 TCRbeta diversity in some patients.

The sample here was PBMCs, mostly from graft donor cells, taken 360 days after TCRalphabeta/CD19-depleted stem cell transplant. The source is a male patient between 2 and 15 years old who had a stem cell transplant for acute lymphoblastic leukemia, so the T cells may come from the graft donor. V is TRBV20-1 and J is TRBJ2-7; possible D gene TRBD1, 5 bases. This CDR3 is CSARAPRQNYEQYF. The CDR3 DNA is TGCAGTGCTAGGGCCCCCAGACAGAACTACGAGCAGTACTTC.